A selection of T cell receptor beta chains follows, all from one sample in a study of a mutant IDH1 vaccine in newly diagnosed glioma. Only in-frame clones appear in the TCRdb table, and some are missing; sequencing was by immunoSEQ multiplex PCR. This table holds 70,000 or so clones, around four fifths found once. Sequenced material: peripheral blood mononuclear cells (PBMCs), taken from a glioma patient treated with radiotherapy, temozolomide or both. The source is a young woman with glioma. Some clones in this sample may be carry-over from other donors' samples. Both conserved end residues are part of each CDR3. The D gene is left open where the match is weak. Clone size, where shown, is once, few, many, or a class for clones that have expanded.

CDR3nt,CDR3aa,d_gene,v_gene,abundance,j_gene
TGCAGCGCGTGGGCAGCGGAAGAGACCCAGTACTTC,CSAWAAEETQYF,NA,TRBV29-1,NA,TRBJ2-5
TGTGCCAGCAGCTCGCAGGGAGCGTTCTATGGCTACACCTTC,CASSSQGAFYGYTF,NA,TRBV7-9,NA,TRBJ1-2
TGTGCCAGTAGTATTCCCGGGAGGCGCACCGGGGAGCTGTTTTTT,CASSIPGRRTGELFF,TRBD2,TRBV19,NA,TRBJ2-2
TGTGCCAGCAGTGTGGCGGGAGCCAAAAACATTCAGTACTTC,CASSVAGAKNIQYF,NA,TRBV2,once,TRBJ2-4
TGTGCCAGCAGGGACCCTCTTCGGGGCTACACCTTC,CASRDPLRGYTF,NA,TRBV6-1,NA,TRBJ1-2
TGTGCCAGCAGCTTAGAAAGGAACGAGCAGTACTTC,CASSLERNEQYF,NA,TRBV7-9,NA,TRBJ2-7
TGTGCCAGCAGCTTAGGGGGGGAAGAGACCCAGTACTTC,CASSLGGEETQYF,NA,TRBV7-8,NA,TRBJ2-5
TGTGCCTGGAATCTTCAGGGTCGGGCAAACACCATATATTTT,CAWNLQGRANTIYF,NA,TRBV30,NA,TRBJ1-3
TGTGCCAGCAGCTTGGTGGGACAGACCTCCTACGAGCAGTACTTC,CASSLVGQTSYEQYF,TRBD1,TRBV5-5,NA,TRBJ2-7
TGTGCCAGCAGGTTATCGGTGGGCGGGGAGCTGTTTTTT,CASRLSVGGELFF,NA,TRBV7-9,NA,TRBJ2-2